The 22 T cell receptor beta chains given below trace back to one sample, sequenced in a study of blood T cell repertoires in COVID-19. The repertoire was sequenced with immunoSEQ multiplex PCR; TCRdb's copy has only in-frame clones and lacks some. The sample holds about 190,000 clones, around 80% seen once. The specimen sequenced was peripheral blood. These receptors were collected from an elderly woman with active or convalescent COVID-19.

This clone has ten or more counts. The V gene is TRBV6-5, the J gene TRBJ1-1; possible D gene TRBD1, 6 bases. The V end was cut by 6 bases, the J end by 1 base, with 9 bases between. Germline loops: CDR1 MNHEY, CDR2 SVGAGI. This CDR3 has 13 amino acids. The CDR3 bases are TGTGCCAGCAGGATGACAGGGAACACTGAAGCTTTCTTT. It encodes CASRMTGNTEAFF.

The V gene is TRBV3-1 (or the pseudogene TRBV3-2), the J gene TRBJ1-1; 7 bases are a match to TRBD1. After removal of 4 bases from V and 3 bases from J, the junction contained 8 bases not matched to a gene. CDR3 length equals 15 residues. Germline V CDR1 and CDR2: LGHDT, YNNKEL (reference sequence). The CDR3 bases are TGTGCCAGCAGCCGTACCGGGACAGACTACACTGAAGCTTTCTTT. Residues: CASSRTGTDYTEAFF.

This rearrangement joins TRBV27 to TRBJ2-3; the D gene is possibly TRBD1 (6 bases). The germline V and J ends were trimmed by 8 bases and 2 bases, with 17 bases remaining between them. Per the germline V gene, CDR1 is MNHEY and CDR2 is SMNVEV (reference sequence). The CDR3 runs 15 residues. The CDR3 bases are TGTGCCAGCTCCCCCCCGGGACACTTCACAGATACGCAGTATTTT. It encodes CASSPPGHFTDTQYF.

The rearrangement links TRBV6-2 or TRBV6-3 to TRBJ1-4; D is uncertain. V was clipped by 4 bases and J by 12 bases, with 9 bases between them. Per germline, CDR1 MNHEY and CDR2 SVGEGT. CDR3 length equals 11 residues. The CDR3 is CASSSFFELFF. The CDR3 coding sequence is TGTGCCAGCAGTTCGTTCTTCGAACTGTTTTTT.

The rearrangement uses TRBV3-1 (or the pseudogene TRBV3-2) and TRBJ1-5; TRBD1 matches at 9 bases. Germline V gene lookup returns CDR1 LGHDT and CDR2 YNNKEL (reference sequence). The J segment lost 9 bases and the V segment lost 0 bases, leaving 12 bases of the junction unmatched. The CDR3 loop spans 17 amino acids. CDR3 sequence reads: CASSQDTDRGPEGPQHF. The CDR3 DNA is TGTGCCAGCAGCCAAGATACGGACAGGGGCCCCGAGGGGCCCCAGCATTTT.

This chain links TRBV6-2 or TRBV6-3 with TRBJ1-5, with 9 bases fitting TRBD1. Germline values: CDR1 MNHEY, CDR2 SVGEGT. V shed 0 bases and J 0 bases; nucleotides not matched to a gene: 12. The CDR3 runs to 20 residues. The CDR3 reads CASSYSRDREGLYSNQPQHF. The CDR3 DNA reads as TGTGCCAGCAGTTACTCCCGGGACAGGGAGGGGTTATATAGCAATCAGCCCCAGCATTTT.

This chain links TRBV7-2 with TRBJ1-2, with unresolved D. V was cut by 5 bases and J by 3 bases, with 10 bases left in between. The CDR3 loop spans 13 amino acids. Looked up from germline, CDR1 is SGHTA and CDR2 is FQGNSA. Here the CDR3 DNA reads TGTGCCAGCAGCGTCGGGAATGACTATGGCTACACCTTC. Protein: CASSVGNDYGYTF. The full variable domain, in which reference TRBV7-2 and TRBJ1-2 provide the parts outside the CDR3, is GAGVSQSPSNKVTEKGKDVELRCDPISGHTALYWYRQSLGQGLEFLIYFQGNSAPDKSGLPSDRFSAERTGGSVSTLTIQRTQQEDSAVYLCASSVGNDYGYTFGSGTRLTVV.

This chain joins TRBV19 and TRBJ2-3, with D possibly matching TRBD2 (5 bases). This CDR3 has 14 amino acids. Germline V gene sequence: CDR1 LNHDA, CDR2 SQIVND (reference sequence). V was shortened by 3 bases and J by 2 bases, with 9 bases between the two germline ends. CDR3 amino acids: CASSIQRNTDTQYF. The CDR3 DNA sequence: TGTGCCAGTAGTATCCAGCGGAACACAGATACGCAGTATTTT.

The rearrangement joins TRBV7-2 to TRBJ2-3; 7 bases are a match to TRBD1. V gave up 2 bases and J gave up 6 bases; unmatched junction bases: 2. Germline loops: CDR1 SGHTA, CDR2 FQGNSA. The length of the CDR3 is 13 residues. CDR3 amino acids: CASSLTTGDTQYF. The CDR3 DNA reads TGTGCCAGCAGCTTAACGACAGGGGATACGCAGTATTTT.

The genes are TRBV11-2 and TRBJ1-6, with D perhaps matching TRBD1 (5 bases). The germline V and J ends were trimmed by 1 base and 14 bases, with 9 bases remaining between them. Germline loops: CDR1 SGHAT, CDR2 FQNNGV. This CDR3 contains 12 residues. In nucleotides, the CDR3 is TGTGCCAGCAGCTTAGGGGGGGTATCCCTCCACTTT. This sequence encodes CASSLGGVSLHF.

The V gene is TRBV9, the J gene TRBJ2-5; 10 bases fit TRBD2. The CDR3 totals 15 residues. Trimming removed 1 base from V and 5 bases from J; junction bases left unmatched: 5. CDR1 and CDR2 from the germline V gene are SGDLS and YYNGEE. The CDR3 is CASSVRAGGPETQYF. The CDR3 nucleotides are TGTGCCAGCAGCGTAAGAGCGGGGGGGCCGGAGACCCAGTACTTC.

The V and J genes are TRBV5-6 and TRBJ2-5, with TRBD1 matching over 9 bases. V was clipped by 4 bases and J by 5 bases; unmatched bases: 6. CDR3 length equals 14 residues. Germline V gene sequence: CDR1 SGHDT, CDR2 YYEEEE. The CDR3 loop reads CASSETGGAETQYF. CDR3 coding DNA: TGTGCCAGCAGCGAGACAGGGGGAGCGGAGACCCAGTACTTC.

The gene calls are TRBV11-3 and TRBJ1-1; 8 bases map to TRBD1. The CDR3 runs 14 residues. V lost 4 bases to trimming and J lost 3 bases; unmatched junction nucleotides: 4. The germline CDR1 and CDR2 sequences are SGHNT and YENEEA. CDR3 sequence: CASSSRGPDTEAFF. CDR3 nucleotide sequence: TGTGCCAGCAGCTCCAGGGGGCCTGACACTGAAGCTTTCTTT.

J is TRBJ2-1 and V is TRBV12-3 or TRBV12-4; a possible D gene is TRBD2 (5 bases). Trimming pared 6 bases from V and 8 bases from J, leaving 11 bases between. The CDR3 contains 12 residues. The CDR3 reads CASSPTGDEQFF. The CDR3 region has the DNA TGTGCCAGCAGCCCGACCGGGGATGAGCAGTTCTTC.

The J gene is TRBJ1-4, the V gene TRBV7-8, with D perhaps TRBD1 (6 bases). The germline gives CDR1 SGHVS, CDR2 FQNEAQ. The V end lost 5 bases, the J end lost 5 bases, and 15 bases lay between the germline ends. The CDR3 runs to 15 residues. CDR3 residues: CASSRTGILNEKLFF. DNA for the CDR3: TGTGCCAGCAGCCGTACAGGGATCTTGAATGAAAAACTGTTTTTT.

This clone was observed a single time. V is TRBV28 and J is TRBJ1-1, with no clear D. Trimming pared 8 bases from V and 4 bases from J, leaving 17 bases between. Germline CDR1 and CDR2: MDHEN and SYDVKM. CDR3 length: 14 residues. The CDR3 sequence is CASHREVGATEAFF. The CDR3 DNA reads TGTGCCAGCCACCGGGAGGTAGGCGCCACTGAAGCTTTCTTT.

The chain recombines TRBV5-1 with TRBJ1-5; possible D gene TRBD1, 5 bases. From germline, CDR1 is SGHRS and CDR2 YFSETQ. There are 15 residues in the CDR3. V lost 1 base to trimming and J lost 5 bases, with 13 bases between them. The CDR3 DNA reads as TGCGCCAGCAGCTTGACGGGGGGAAGGGATCAGCCCCAGCATTTT. This translates into CASSLTGGRDQPQHF.

This clone was found many times. Sequence at one end of the junction differs from germline and may be a read error. The J gene is TRBJ2-7, the V gene TRBV15; TRBD1 is a possible D gene (6 bases). Germline CDR1 is LNHNV and CDR2 is YYDKDF (reference sequence). The CDR3 is 13 residues long. CDR3: CATSRDQLGTKDF. DNA of the CDR3: TGTGCCACCAGCAGAGATCAGTTGGGGACAAAGGACTTC. Full variable domain (remainder filled in from reference TRBV15 and TRBJ2-7): DAMVIQNPRYQVTQFGKPVTLSCSQTLNHNVMYWYQQKSSQAPKLLFHYYDKDFNNEADTPDNFQSRRPNTSFCFLDIRSPGLGDTAMYLCATSRDQLGTKDFGPGTRLTVT.

The chain combines TRBV4-2 with TRBJ2-7; 7 bases align to TRBD2. Trimming at V came to 2 bases and at J to 0 bases, leaving 7 bases not matched to a gene. Looked up from germline, CDR1 is LGHNA and CDR2 is YNFKEQ. This CDR3 is 16 amino acids long. Here the CDR3 DNA reads TGTGCCAGCAGCCAACCCGGGGGGTCGGACTCCTACGAGCAGTACTTC. It is translated as CASSQPGGSDSYEQYF.

V gene TRBV6-1 combines with J gene TRBJ1-1; perhaps TRBD1 as D (5 bases). CDR1 and CDR2 from the germline V gene are MNHNS and SASEGT. CDR3 size: 16 residues. Trimming left V 1 base short and J 1 base short, with 13 bases between. The CDR3 here is CASSEVTGGPNTEAFF. The CDR3, as DNA: TGTGCCAGCAGTGAAGTCACGGGGGGACCGAACACTGAAGCTTTCTTT.

The chain uses TRBV28 and TRBJ1-1; D is perhaps TRBD1 (5 bases). The length of the CDR3 is 16 residues. V lost 6 bases and J lost 0, with 17 bases in between. In germline, CDR1 is MDHEN, CDR2 SYDVKM. The CDR3 DNA follows: TGTGCCAGCAGGATACCAGGGCTCACTATGAACACTGAAGCTTTCTTT. Its translation is CASRIPGLTMNTEAFF.

The rearrangement uses TRBV5-1 and TRBJ2-7; tentatively, D is TRBD1 (5 bases). The CDR3 extends over 14 amino acids. Deletions cut 0 bases from V and 3 bases from J, with 10 bases between. The germline V gene has CDR1 SGHRS and CDR2 YFSETQ. CDR3 sequence: CASSLDQGYYEQYF. DNA for the CDR3: TGCGCCAGCAGCTTGGATCAGGGTTACTACGAGCAGTACTTC.